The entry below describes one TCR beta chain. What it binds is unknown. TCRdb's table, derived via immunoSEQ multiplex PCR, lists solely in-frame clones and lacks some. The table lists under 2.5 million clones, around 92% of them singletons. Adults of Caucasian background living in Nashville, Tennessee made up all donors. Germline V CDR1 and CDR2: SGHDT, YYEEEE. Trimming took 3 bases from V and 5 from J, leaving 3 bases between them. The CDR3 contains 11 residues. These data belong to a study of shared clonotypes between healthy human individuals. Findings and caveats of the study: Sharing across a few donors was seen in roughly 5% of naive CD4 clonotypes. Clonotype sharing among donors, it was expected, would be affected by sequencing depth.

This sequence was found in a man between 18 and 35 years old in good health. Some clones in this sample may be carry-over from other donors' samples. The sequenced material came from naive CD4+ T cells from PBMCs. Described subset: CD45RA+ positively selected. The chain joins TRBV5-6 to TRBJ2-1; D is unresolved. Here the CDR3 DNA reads TGTGCCAGCAGCTCGAACAATGAGCAGTTCTTC. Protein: CASSSNNEQFF.